This T cell receptor (beta chain) came from a study of blood T cell repertoires in COVID-19. The V gene lost 6 bases and the J gene lost 2 bases, with 14 bases spanning the gap. Germline CDR1 and CDR2: LGHNA and YSLEER. CDR3 length: 15 amino acids. The table came from immunoSEQ multiplex PCR; TCRdb's copy has only in-frame clones and leaves some out. The sample lists over 200,000 clones; 65% to 90% were seen once. Sample: peripheral blood. This receptor was obtained from a man older than 75 with acute or convalescent COVID-19. The chain is built from TRBV4-3 and TRBJ2-1; D is perhaps TRBD2 (6 bases). Here the CDR3 DNA reads TGCGCCAGCAGGCCGACTAGGGAAACCTACAATGAGCAGTTCTTC. It yields the protein CASRPTRETYNEQFF.